This TCR beta chain was retrieved from a study of blood T cell repertoires in COVID-19. The repertoire was sequenced with immunoSEQ multiplex PCR; TCRdb's copy has only in-frame clones and lacks some. The sample holds fewer than 300,000 clones, around 90% seen once. V lost 4 bases and J lost 6; bases outside the gene matches: 3. The CDR3 is 13 amino acids. CDR1 and CDR2 from the germline V gene are MNHEY and SVGAGI. Sequenced: PBMCs or T cells enriched from blood (not recorded which). The V and J genes are TRBV6-5 and TRBJ1-1; 9 nucleotides agree with TRBD1. This sequence was found in a woman aged 30 to 39 who had recovered from COVID-19. The CDR3 DNA follows: TGTGCCAGCAGTTCGGGGACAGGGTCTGAAGCTTTCTTT. Translating it yields CASSSGTGSEAFF.